The source of this T cell receptor (beta chain) is a study of cytomegalovirus exposure and HLA in healthy donors. Study overall: About 79% of 398 genotyped donors fell in the Caucasian-associated ancestry cluster. General study points: The records held CMV serostatus as the only immune exposure information. Most TCR sequences showed up rarely, but some public TCRs showed up in many donors. Investigators reported 150 to 200 TCR beta chains as tied to cytomegalovirus.

This PCR relied on a set of 60 Vbeta primers and 13 Jbeta primers. The table came from immunoSEQ multiplex PCR; TCRdb's copy has only in-frame clones and leaves some out. Of some 150,000 clones listed, 70% to 85% are singletons. Note on this clone: The antigen is unknown.

Germline loops: CDR1 SGHTA, CDR2 FQGNSA. Trimming left V 2 bases short and J 2 bases short, with 9 bases between. The CDR3 runs 14 residues. J is TRBJ2-5 and V is TRBV7-2; D is perhaps TRBD2 (5 bases). This receptor was taken from a male donor in good health and CMV-seronegative. The specimen sequenced was PBMCs. The CDR3 is CASSLNSGQETQYF. DNA of the CDR3: TGTGCCAGCAGCTTAAATTCGGGGCAAGAGACCCAGTACTTC.